The sequence of this T cell receptor beta chain was determined in a study of blood T cell repertoires in COVID-19. The data were produced by immunoSEQ multiplex PCR, yet TCRdb's version contains in-frame clones alone and is incomplete. Of 250,000 or so clones in the sample, roughly four fifths are singletons; the top ten hold roughly 2%. Germline V gene data show CDR1 as LGHNA and CDR2 as YNFKEQ. With V trimmed by 1 base and J by 8 bases, 8 bases remained unmatched. The CDR3 is 15 residues long. This clone was seen only a few times. Sequences were obtained from peripheral blood. This sequence was found in a man aged 25 to 40 who had recovered from COVID-19. The chain couples TRBV4-2 to TRBJ1-2, with TRBD1 matching 9 bases. CDR3 loop: CASSQVGDRVDGYTF. CDR3 DNA: TGTGCCAGCAGCCAAGTGGGGGACAGGGTTGACGGCTACACCTTC.